Listed below are T cell receptor beta chains from one sample, sequenced in a study of T-cell memory formation after mild COVID-19. TCRdb analysed the 5' RACE reads with MiXCR anew, one entry per CDR3 protein. Found here are some 450,000 distinct CDR3 sequences, 18% of them singletons; the top ten hold roughly 21%. Sequenced sample: PBMCs or a T cell subset sorted from them (not recorded which). The receptors were gathered from a man between 18 and 35 years old who had mild COVID-19 (a few samples of this study predate the infection). Cell type and time point are not known. CDR3s include the opening cysteine and the closing phenylalanine or tryptophan. Each record gives: D gene, J gene, V gene, clone size, CDR3 protein, CDR3 DNA. D genes are given only for firm matches. Some rows have no size entry. The others give once, few or many, or a class for an expanded clone.

d_gene: .
j_gene: TRBJ2-1
v_gene: TRBV4-1
abundance: .
CDR3aa: CASSQPRSSYNEQFF
CDR3nt: TGCGCCAGCAGCCAGCCTCGGAGCTCCTACAATGAGCAGTTCTTC

d_gene: .
j_gene: TRBJ1-5
v_gene: TRBV4-1
abundance: .
CDR3aa: CASSRLLGVAGPQHF
CDR3nt: TGCGCCAGCAGCCGCCTCCTCGGGGTGGCGGGCCCCCAGCATTTT

d_gene: .
j_gene: TRBJ2-3
v_gene: TRBV27
abundance: .
CDR3aa: CASSFCGRRTDTQYF
CDR3nt: TGTGCCAGCAGTTTTTGTGGAAGACGCACAGATACGCAGTATTTT

d_gene: .
j_gene: TRBJ1-6
v_gene: TRBV5-1
abundance: .
CDR3aa: CASAGGGTSGNSPLHF
CDR3nt: TGCGCCAGCGCGGGAGGAGGGACAAGCGGTAATTCACCCCTCCACTTT

d_gene: .
j_gene: TRBJ2-5
v_gene: TRBV7-2
abundance: .
CDR3aa: CASSSSGLRGTQYF
CDR3nt: TGTGCCAGCAGTTCCAGCGGGCTAAGAGGGACCCAGTACTTC

d_gene: .
j_gene: TRBJ1-4
v_gene: TRBV20-1
abundance: few
CDR3aa: CSAKRGNEKLFF
CDR3nt: TGCAGTGCTAAACGGGGTAATGAAAAACTGTTTTTT

d_gene: .
j_gene: TRBJ1-2
v_gene: TRBV2
abundance: .
CDR3aa: CASSHRASGYTF
CDR3nt: TGTGCCAGCAGTCACAGGGCCTCTGGCTACACCTTC

d_gene: .
j_gene: TRBJ2-3
v_gene: TRBV7-3
abundance: .
CDR3aa: CASSPPDSGTDTQYF
CDR3nt: TGTGCCAGCAGTCCCCCGGACTCAGGCACAGATACGCAGTATTTT

d_gene: .
j_gene: TRBJ2-5
v_gene: TRBV7-9
abundance: .
CDR3aa: CASSFGGWETQYF
CDR3nt: TGTGCCAGCAGCTTTGGTGGCTGGGAGACCCAGTACTTC

d_gene: TRBD1
j_gene: TRBJ1-4
v_gene: TRBV2
abundance: many
CDR3aa: CASRGTGGNEKLFF
CDR3nt: TGTGCCAGCAGGGGGACAGGGGGTAATGAAAAACTGTTTTTT

d_gene: .
j_gene: TRBJ2-4
v_gene: TRBV7-6
abundance: .
CDR3aa: CASSLAPPLSRIAKNIQYF
CDR3nt: TGTGCCAGCAGCTTAGCTCCCCCCTTATCTCGGATAGCCAAAAACATTCAGTACTTC

d_gene: .
j_gene: TRBJ1-1
v_gene: TRBV5-1
abundance: many
CDR3aa: CASSLFGENTEAFF
CDR3nt: TGCGCCAGCAGCTTGTTTGGGGAGAACACTGAAGCTTTCTTT

d_gene: .
j_gene: TRBJ2-3
v_gene: TRBV12-3/TRBV12-4
abundance: few
CDR3aa: CASRVRGVGDTQYF
CDR3nt: TGTGCCAGCAGGGTCAGGGGGGTTGGAGATACGCAGTATTTT

d_gene: .
j_gene: TRBJ2-1
v_gene: TRBV29-1
abundance: .
CDR3aa: CSVGIQGNEQFF
CDR3nt: TGCAGCGTTGGGATTCAGGGGAATGAGCAGTTCTTC

d_gene: TRBD1
j_gene: TRBJ2-3
v_gene: TRBV9
abundance: .
CDR3aa: CASSGRQGLSTDTQYF
CDR3nt: TGTGCCAGCAGCGGTAGACAGGGGTTATCCACAGATACGCAGTATTTT

d_gene: .
j_gene: TRBJ2-5
v_gene: TRBV7-2
abundance: .
CDR3aa: CASSSTRGKETQYF
CDR3nt: TGTGCCAGCAGCTCAACGAGGGGAAAAGAGACCCAGTACTTC

d_gene: .
j_gene: TRBJ2-4
v_gene: TRBV5-1
abundance: .
CDR3aa: CASSLGGADLNIQYF
CDR3nt: TGCGCCAGCAGCTTGGGAGGGGCCGACCTCAACATTCAGTACTTC

d_gene: .
j_gene: TRBJ1-1
v_gene: TRBV12-3/TRBV12-4
abundance: few
CDR3aa: CASTWGYTEAFF
CDR3nt: TGTGCCAGCACCTGGGGGTACACTGAAGCTTTCTTT

d_gene: .
j_gene: TRBJ1-1
v_gene: TRBV5-1
abundance: few
CDR3aa: CASSLMGGVEAFF
CDR3nt: TGCGCCAGCAGCTTGATGGGGGGCGTTGAAGCTTTCTTT

d_gene: .
j_gene: TRBJ1-6
v_gene: TRBV12-3/TRBV12-4
abundance: .
CDR3aa: CASSQAQGALTLHF
CDR3nt: TGTGCCAGCAGCCAGGCCCAGGGTGCTCTCACCCTCCACTTT

d_gene: TRBD2
j_gene: TRBJ2-1
v_gene: TRBV5-1
abundance: few
CDR3aa: CASSKRLAGGSYNEQFF
CDR3nt: TGCGCCAGCAGCAAGAGACTAGCGGGGGGGTCCTACAATGAGCAGTTCTTC

d_gene: .
j_gene: TRBJ2-1
v_gene: TRBV9
abundance: few
CDR3aa: CASSASGENWNEQFF
CDR3nt: TGTGCCAGCAGCGCCTCAGGGGAAAATTGGAATGAGCAGTTCTTC

d_gene: .
j_gene: TRBJ2-6
v_gene: TRBV5-1
abundance: .
CDR3aa: CASSSQGTWANVLTF
CDR3nt: TGCGCCAGCAGCTCCCAGGGGACTTGGGCCAACGTCCTGACTTTC

d_gene: TRBD1
j_gene: TRBJ1-4
v_gene: TRBV15
abundance: .
CDR3aa: CATSRDWTGGNEKLFF
CDR3nt: TGTGCCACCAGCAGAGATTGGACAGGGGGGAATGAAAAACTGTTTTTT

d_gene: .
j_gene: TRBJ2-5
v_gene: TRBV12-3/TRBV12-4
abundance: many
CDR3aa: CASSLDGGRETQYF
CDR3nt: TGTGCCAGCAGTTTAGATGGGGGCAGGGAGACCCAGTACTTC

d_gene: TRBD1
j_gene: TRBJ1-5
v_gene: TRBV4-2
abundance: few
CDR3aa: CASSQEQGASEQPQHF
CDR3nt: TGTGCCAGCAGCCAAGAGCAGGGGGCGTCAGAACAGCCCCAGCATTTT